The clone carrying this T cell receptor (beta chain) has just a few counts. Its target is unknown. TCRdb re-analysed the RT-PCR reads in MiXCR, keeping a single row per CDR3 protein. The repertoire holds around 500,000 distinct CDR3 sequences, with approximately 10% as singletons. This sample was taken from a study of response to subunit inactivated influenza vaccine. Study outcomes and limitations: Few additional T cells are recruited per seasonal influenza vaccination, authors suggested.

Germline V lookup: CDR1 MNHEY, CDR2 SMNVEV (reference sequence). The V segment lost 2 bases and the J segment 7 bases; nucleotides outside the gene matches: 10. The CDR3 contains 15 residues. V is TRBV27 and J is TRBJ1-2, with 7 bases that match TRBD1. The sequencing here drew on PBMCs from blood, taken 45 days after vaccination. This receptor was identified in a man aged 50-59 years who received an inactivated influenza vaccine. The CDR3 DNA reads TGTGCCAGCAGTTTAGATACTCTAAACAGGGGTGGCTACACCTTC. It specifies CASSLDTLNRGGYTF.